This T cell receptor (gamma chain) originates from a study of Vδ1+ human thymocytes. Findings and limits, study-wide: Highly polyclonal TRG and TRD repertoires with Gaussian CDR3 length distributions appeared in thymus. Unlike peripheral blood Vdelta1+ controls, thymic delta-chain sequences included approximately 20% Vdelta2 and few Vdelta3. Bulk data may be misread because of unexpected Vdelta2 sequences.

Points on this clone: The antigen is not known.

Extracted RNA was reverse transcribed into cDNA. CDR3 amplicons came from multiplex PCR with pooled V-gene forward and constant-region reverse primers. TCRdb redid the clone calls on the multiplex PCR reads with CATT. The table records tens of thousands of gamma-chain clones, roughly a fifth of them present only once. Trimming cost V 0 bases and J 11 bases; bases outside gene matches: 7. The CDR3 loop spans 12 amino acids. Looked up from germline, CDR1 is GITISATS and CDR2 is ISYDGTV (reference sequence). The sample taken for sequencing was Vdelta1+ gamma-delta thymocytes from the thymus. Subset here: FACS-sorted CD3+ TCRalphabeta- TCRVdelta1+ TCRVdelta2- thymocytes. The receptor was isolated from a boy younger than two who had congenital heart surgery. The chain combines TRGV9 with TRGJ1 or TRGJ2. CDR3 region: CALWEVRGEKLF. The DNA of the CDR3 is TGTGCCTTGTGGGAGGTGAGGGGGGAGAAACTCTTT.